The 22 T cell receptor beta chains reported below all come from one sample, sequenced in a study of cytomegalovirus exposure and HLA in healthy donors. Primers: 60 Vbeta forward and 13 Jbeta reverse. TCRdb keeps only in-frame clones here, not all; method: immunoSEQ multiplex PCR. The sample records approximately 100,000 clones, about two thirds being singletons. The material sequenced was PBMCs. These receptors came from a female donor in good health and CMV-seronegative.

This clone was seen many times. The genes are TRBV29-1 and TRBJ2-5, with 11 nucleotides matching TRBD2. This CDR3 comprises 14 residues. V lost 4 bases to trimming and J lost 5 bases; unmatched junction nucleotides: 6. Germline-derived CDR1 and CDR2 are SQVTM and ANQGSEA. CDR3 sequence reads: CSVGWTSGRETQYF. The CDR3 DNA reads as TGCAGCGTTGGGTGGACTAGCGGGCGGGAGACCCAGTACTTC.

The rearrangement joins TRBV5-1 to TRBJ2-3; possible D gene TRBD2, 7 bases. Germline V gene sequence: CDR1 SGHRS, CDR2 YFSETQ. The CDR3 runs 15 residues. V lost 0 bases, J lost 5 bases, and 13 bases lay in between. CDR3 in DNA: TGCGCCAGCAGCTTGGCCGGGGGAGGGGGAGATACGCAGTATTTT. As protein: CASSLAGGGGDTQYF. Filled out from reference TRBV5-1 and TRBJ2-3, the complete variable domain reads KAGVTQTPRYLIKTRGQQVTLSCSPISGHRSVSWYQQTPGQGLQFLFEYFSETQRNKGNFPGRFSGRQFSNSRSEMNVSTLELGDSALYLCASSLAGGGGDTQYFGPGTRLTVL.

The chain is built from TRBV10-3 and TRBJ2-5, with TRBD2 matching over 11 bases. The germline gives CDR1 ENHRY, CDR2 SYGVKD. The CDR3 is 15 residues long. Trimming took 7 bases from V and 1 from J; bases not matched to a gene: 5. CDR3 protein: CAITGGLAVQETQYF. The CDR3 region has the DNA TGTGCCATCACCGGGGGACTAGCGGTCCAAGAGACCCAGTACTTC.

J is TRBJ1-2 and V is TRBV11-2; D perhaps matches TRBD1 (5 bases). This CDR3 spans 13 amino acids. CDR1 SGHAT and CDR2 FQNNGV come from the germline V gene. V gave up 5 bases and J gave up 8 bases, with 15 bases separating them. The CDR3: CASSRDPGYGYTF. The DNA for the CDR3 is TGTGCCAGCAGCCGAGACCCAGGGTACGGCTACACCTTC.

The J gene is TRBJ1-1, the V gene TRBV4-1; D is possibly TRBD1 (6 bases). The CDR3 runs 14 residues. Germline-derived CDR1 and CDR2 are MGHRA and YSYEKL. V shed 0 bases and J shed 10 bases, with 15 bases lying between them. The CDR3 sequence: CASSQEGGFSGAFF. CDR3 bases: TGCGCCAGCAGCCAAGAAGGGGGTTTTAGTGGAGCTTTCTTT.

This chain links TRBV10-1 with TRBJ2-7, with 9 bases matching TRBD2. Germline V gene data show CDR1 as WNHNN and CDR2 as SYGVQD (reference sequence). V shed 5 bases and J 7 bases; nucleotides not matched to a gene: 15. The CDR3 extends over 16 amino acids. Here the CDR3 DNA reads TGCGCCAGCAGTCCAACTAGGGGCGGGAGGGCCTGGGAGCAGTACTTC. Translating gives CASSPTRGGRAWEQYF.

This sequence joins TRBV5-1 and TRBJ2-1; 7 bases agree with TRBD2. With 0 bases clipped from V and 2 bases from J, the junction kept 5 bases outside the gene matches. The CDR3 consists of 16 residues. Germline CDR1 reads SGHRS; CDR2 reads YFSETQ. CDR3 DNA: TGCGCCAGCAGCTTGGTCGCAGCGGGAACCTACAATGAGCAGTTCTTC. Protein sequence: CASSLVAAGTYNEQFF.

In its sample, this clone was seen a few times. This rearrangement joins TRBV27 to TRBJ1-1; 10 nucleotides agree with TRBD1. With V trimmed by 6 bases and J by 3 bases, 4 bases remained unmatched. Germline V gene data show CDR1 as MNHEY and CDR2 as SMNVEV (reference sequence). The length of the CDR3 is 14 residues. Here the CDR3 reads CASRRQGAHTEAFF. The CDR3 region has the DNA TGTGCCAGCAGGCGACAGGGGGCGCACACTGAAGCTTTCTTT.

The CDR3 coding sequence is TGCGCCAGCAGCACAGCCAGGATCCCTGGGGCCAACGTCCTGACTTTC. It codes for CASSTARIPGANVLTF. The V call is TRBV5-1, the J call TRBJ2-6; D gene uncertain. With 4 bases removed from V and 2 bases from J, the gap between germline ends came to 13 bases. Germline V gene sequence: CDR1 SGHRS, CDR2 YFSETQ. This CDR3 comprises 16 residues.

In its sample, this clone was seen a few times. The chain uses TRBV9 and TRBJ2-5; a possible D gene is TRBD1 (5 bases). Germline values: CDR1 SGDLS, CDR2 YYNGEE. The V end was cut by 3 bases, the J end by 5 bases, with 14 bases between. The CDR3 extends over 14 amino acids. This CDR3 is CASSGGAVMETQYF. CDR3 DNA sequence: TGTGCCAGCAGCGGGGGCGCGGTTATGGAGACCCAGTACTTC. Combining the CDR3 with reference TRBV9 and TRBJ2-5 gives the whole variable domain DSGVTQTPKHLITATGQRVTLRCSPRSGDLSVYWYQQSLDQGLQFLIQYYNGEERAKGNILERFSAQQFPDLHSELNLSSLELGDSALYFCASSGGAVMETQYFGPGTRLLVL.

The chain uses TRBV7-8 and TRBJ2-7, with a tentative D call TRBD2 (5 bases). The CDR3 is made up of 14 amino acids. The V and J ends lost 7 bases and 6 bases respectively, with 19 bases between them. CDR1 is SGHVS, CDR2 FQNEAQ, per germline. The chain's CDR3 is CASTPGLAQGEQYF. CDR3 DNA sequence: TGTGCCAGCACCCCCGGGTTAGCGCAAGGCGAGCAGTACTTC.

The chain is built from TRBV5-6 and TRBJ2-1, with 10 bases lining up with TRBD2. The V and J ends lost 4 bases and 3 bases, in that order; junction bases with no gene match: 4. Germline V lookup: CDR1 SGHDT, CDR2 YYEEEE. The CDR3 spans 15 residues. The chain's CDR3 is CASSKRTSGYNEQFF. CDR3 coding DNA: TGTGCCAGCAGCAAAAGGACTAGCGGCTACAATGAGCAGTTCTTC.

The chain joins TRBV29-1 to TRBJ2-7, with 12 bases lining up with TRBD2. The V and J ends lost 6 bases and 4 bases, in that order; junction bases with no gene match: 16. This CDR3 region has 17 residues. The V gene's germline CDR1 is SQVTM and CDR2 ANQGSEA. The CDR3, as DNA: TGCAGCGTAGATAGACTTTCACTAGCGGGAGGCTGGTACGAGCAGTACTTC. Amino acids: CSVDRLSLAGGWYEQYF.

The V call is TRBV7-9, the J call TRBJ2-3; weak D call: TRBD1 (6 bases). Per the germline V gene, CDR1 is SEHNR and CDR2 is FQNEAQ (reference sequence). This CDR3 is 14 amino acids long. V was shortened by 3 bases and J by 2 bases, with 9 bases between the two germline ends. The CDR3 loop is CASSFGQTTDTQYF. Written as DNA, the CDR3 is TGTGCCAGCAGCTTCGGACAGACCACAGATACGCAGTATTTT.

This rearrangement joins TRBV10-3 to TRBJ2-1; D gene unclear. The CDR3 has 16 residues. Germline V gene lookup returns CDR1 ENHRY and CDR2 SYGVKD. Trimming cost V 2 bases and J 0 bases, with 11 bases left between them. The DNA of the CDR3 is TGTGCCATCAGTGAGATGACTCAAAGCTCCTACAATGAGCAGTTCTTC. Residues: CAISEMTQSSYNEQFF.

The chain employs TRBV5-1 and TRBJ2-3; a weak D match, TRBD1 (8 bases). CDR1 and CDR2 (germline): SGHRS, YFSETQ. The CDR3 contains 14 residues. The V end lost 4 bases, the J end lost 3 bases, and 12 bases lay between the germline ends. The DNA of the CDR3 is TGCGCCAGCAGCGAACAGGGGGGGACAGATACGCAGTATTTT. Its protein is CASSEQGGTDTQYF.

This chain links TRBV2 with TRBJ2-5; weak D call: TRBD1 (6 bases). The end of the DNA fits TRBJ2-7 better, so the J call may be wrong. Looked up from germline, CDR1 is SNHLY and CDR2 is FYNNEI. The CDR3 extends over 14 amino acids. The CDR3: CATGQGTLSYEQYF. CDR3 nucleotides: TGTGCCACCGGGCAGGGGACCCTCTCCTACGAGCAGTACTTC.

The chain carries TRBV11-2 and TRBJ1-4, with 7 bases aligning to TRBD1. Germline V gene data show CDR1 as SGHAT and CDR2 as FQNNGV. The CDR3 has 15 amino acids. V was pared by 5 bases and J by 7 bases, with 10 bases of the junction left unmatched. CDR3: CASSKPTGRFEKLFF. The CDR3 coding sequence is TGTGCCAGCAGCAAGCCGACAGGGAGGTTTGAAAAACTGTTTTTT.

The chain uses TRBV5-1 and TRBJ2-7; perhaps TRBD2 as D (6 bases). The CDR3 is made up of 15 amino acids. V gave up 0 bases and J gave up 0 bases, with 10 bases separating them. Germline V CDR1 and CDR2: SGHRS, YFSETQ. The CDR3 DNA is TGCGCCAGCAGCTTGGCCTGGGACTCCTCCTACGAGCAGTACTTC. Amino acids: CASSLAWDSSYEQYF.

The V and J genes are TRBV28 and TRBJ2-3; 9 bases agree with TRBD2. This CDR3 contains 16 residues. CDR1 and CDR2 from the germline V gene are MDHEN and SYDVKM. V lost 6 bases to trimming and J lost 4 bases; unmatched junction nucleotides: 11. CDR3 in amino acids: CASSHPRLAVADTQYF. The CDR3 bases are TGTGCCAGCAGCCACCCCCGACTAGCGGTGGCAGATACGCAGTATTTT. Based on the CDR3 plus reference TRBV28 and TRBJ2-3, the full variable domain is DVKVTQSSRYLVKRTGEKVFLECVQDMDHENMFWYRQDPGLGLRLIYFSYDVKMKEKGDIPEGYSVSREKKERFSLILESASTNQTSMYLCASSHPRLAVADTQYFGPGTRLTVL.

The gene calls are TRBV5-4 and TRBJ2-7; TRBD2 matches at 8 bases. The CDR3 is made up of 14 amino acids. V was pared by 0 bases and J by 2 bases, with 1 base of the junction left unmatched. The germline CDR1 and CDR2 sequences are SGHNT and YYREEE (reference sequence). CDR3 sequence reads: CASSLGREAYEQYF. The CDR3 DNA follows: TGTGCCAGCAGCTTGGGGCGGGAGGCCTACGAGCAGTACTTC.

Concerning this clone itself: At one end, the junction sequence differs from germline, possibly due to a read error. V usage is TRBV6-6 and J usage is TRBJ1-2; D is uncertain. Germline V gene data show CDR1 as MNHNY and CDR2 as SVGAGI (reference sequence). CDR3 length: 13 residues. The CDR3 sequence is CACRPIRDYGYTF. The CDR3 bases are TGTGCCTGCAGACCTATTCGTGACTATGGCTACACCTTC.